Following are 27 T cell receptor beta chains from one sample sequenced in a study of T cell changes during pregnancy in multiple sclerosis. The method was immunoSEQ multiplex PCR; TCRdb's version includes in-frame clones alone and lacks a portion of them. Of tens of thousands of clones listed, 90% are singletons. The sample here was peripheral blood, taken after pregnancy. The receptors shown here come from a female donor in good health, enrolled as a control in a pregnancy study.

The CDR3, as DNA: TGTGCCAGCAGTTTATTACGGGCGGGAACCGGGGAGCTGTTTTTT. This codes for CASSLLRAGTGELFF. This chain joins TRBV27 and TRBJ2-2, with D perhaps TRBD2 (6 bases). The germline V gene encodes CDR1 MNHEY and CDR2 SMNVEV (reference sequence). The CDR3 is 15 residues long. The V end lost 1 base, the J end lost 5 bases, and 11 bases lay between the germline ends.

V usage is TRBV6-6 and J usage is TRBJ2-1, with TRBD1 matching 8 bases. Germline lookup yields CDR1 MNHNY and CDR2 SVGAGI (reference sequence). The CDR3 has 16 amino acids. V gave up 6 bases and J gave up 8 bases; unmatched junction bases: 15. The CDR3 protein is CASSDTSRGRRDEQFF. In nucleotides, the CDR3 is TGTGCCAGCAGCGATACCTCCAGGGGGCGCAGGGATGAGCAGTTCTTC.

The rearrangement links TRBV5-4 to TRBJ2-1, with TRBD1 as a possible D gene (5 bases). Per the germline V gene, CDR1 is SGHNT and CDR2 is YYREEE (reference sequence). The V gene lost 0 bases and the J gene lost 9 bases, with 7 bases spanning the gap. CDR3 size: 12 residues. CDR3 nucleotide sequence: TGTGCCAGCAGCTTGGTCAGGGCTGAGCAGTTCTTC. Translation: CASSLVRAEQFF.

The chain has TRBV4-3 and TRBJ1-1; D unclear. With 0 bases removed from V and 2 bases from J, the gap between germline ends came to 4 bases. Germline V gene sequence: CDR1 LGHNA, CDR2 YSLEER. The CDR3 consists of 13 residues. The CDR3: CASSQDLNTEAFF. The CDR3 DNA is TGCGCCAGCAGCCAAGACCTAAACACTGAAGCTTTCTTT.

Only one count was recorded for this clone. The genes are TRBV5-4 and TRBJ1-1; D gene ambiguous. Germline CDR1 reads SGHNT; CDR2 reads YYREEE (reference sequence). CDR3 length equals 13 residues. The V end was cut by 2 bases, the J end by 6 bases, with 11 bases between. The CDR3 nucleotides are TGTGCCAGCAGCTTAAATGGAGGGTCTGAAGCTTTCTTT. The encoded protein is CASSLNGGSEAFF.

The chain employs TRBV27 and TRBJ2-3, with TRBD1 matching over 8 bases. The CDR3 spans 16 residues. V was pared by 5 bases and J by 2 bases, with 9 bases of the junction left unmatched. Germline V gene lookup returns CDR1 MNHEY and CDR2 SMNVEV (reference sequence). CDR3 in DNA: TGTGCCAGCAGTCCGCGACAGGGGAGTTTCACAGATACGCAGTATTTT. Amino acids: CASSPRQGSFTDTQYF.

CDR3 sequence reads: CASSDTTGGYGYTF. The CDR3, as DNA: TGTGCCAGCAGTGACACAACAGGGGGCTATGGCTACACCTTC. The chain carries TRBV2 and TRBJ1-2; 8 positions agree with TRBD1. The V and J ends lost 3 bases and 4 bases, in that order; junction bases with no gene match: 4. Looked up from germline, CDR1 is SNHLY and CDR2 is FYNNEI. The CDR3 totals 14 residues.

Here the CDR3 reads CASSPPNGERTEAFF. DNA for the CDR3: TGTGCCAGCTCACCACCGAACGGGGAAAGGACTGAAGCTTTCTTT. This sequence joins TRBV18 and TRBJ1-1; D not certain. The germline V and J ends were trimmed by 0 bases and 5 bases, with 13 bases remaining between them. CDR3 size: 15 residues. CDR1 is KGHSH and CDR2 is LQKENI in the germline V gene.

The CDR3 reads CASSLWGHEQYF. DNA for the CDR3: TGTGCCAGCAGTTTATGGGGCCACGAGCAGTACTTC. V usage is TRBV28 and J usage is TRBJ2-7, with D unresolved. Per the germline V gene, CDR1 is MDHEN and CDR2 is SYDVKM. This CDR3 is built from 12 residues. V lost 0 bases and J lost 5, with 5 bases in between.

V gene TRBV19 combines with J gene TRBJ1-5, with 8 bases aligning to TRBD1. Germline assignment: CDR1 LNHDA and CDR2 SQIVND (reference sequence). V lost 1 base and J lost 10; bases outside the gene matches: 6. The CDR3 contains 14 residues. CDR3 nucleotides: TGTGCCAGTAGTATAGGGCAGGCAGGGGGCCCCCAGCATTTT. This codes for CASSIGQAGGPQHF. Supplemented by reference TRBV19 and TRBJ1-5, the full variable domain reads DGGITQSPKYLFRKEGQNVTLSCEQNLNHDAMYWYRQDPGQGLRLIYYSQIVNDFQKGDIAEGYSVSREKKESFPLTVTSAQKNPTAFYLCASSIGQAGGPQHFGDGTRLSIL.

This clone was observed a single time. The rearrangement uses TRBV29-1 and TRBJ2-1, with a possible D match to TRBD2 (5 bases). The germline gives CDR1 SQVTM, CDR2 ANQGSEA. The CDR3 consists of 11 residues. The V gene lost 4 bases and the J gene lost 4 bases, with 5 bases spanning the gap. CDR3: CSVGGYNEQFF. The CDR3 nucleotides read TGCAGCGTTGGCGGGTACAATGAGCAGTTCTTC.

The rearrangement joins TRBV28 to TRBJ1-5; TRBD1 agrees at 7 bases. Germline CDR1 and CDR2: MDHEN and SYDVKM. The CDR3 runs 14 residues. CDR3 protein: CSISVGGVNQPQHF. CDR3 nucleotides: TGTAGTATTAGTGTAGGGGGCGTCAATCAGCCCCAGCATTTT.

The chain combines TRBV27 with TRBJ2-3; 7 bases fit TRBD2. The germline gives CDR1 MNHEY, CDR2 SMNVEV (reference sequence). Trimming removed 5 bases from V and 4 bases from J; junction bases left unmatched: 15. The CDR3 contains 17 residues. The CDR3 DNA follows: TGTGCCAGCAGTGTGGGGCGTGGGAGGGCCGGGGCAGATACGCAGTATTTT. It is translated as CASSVGRGRAGADTQYF.

V usage is TRBV7-8 and J usage is TRBJ1-2; 7 bases are shared with TRBD1. This CDR3 comprises 16 residues. Unmatched junction bases numbered 10, after V lost 5 bases and J lost 1 base. Germline lookup yields CDR1 SGHVS and CDR2 FQNEAQ. The CDR3 region has the DNA TGTGCCAGCAGCCTATTAGAGGGGGCATTTAACTATGGCTACACCTTC. Translation: CASSLLEGAFNYGYTF. Full variable domain (outside the CDR3, taken from reference TRBV7-8 and TRBJ1-2): GAGVSQSPRYKVAKRGQDVALRCDPISGHVSLFWYQQALGQGPEFLTYFQNEAQLDKSGLPSDRFFAERPEGSVSTLKIQRTQQEDSAVYLCASSLLEGAFNYGYTFGSGTRLTVV.

V usage is TRBV4-1 and J usage is TRBJ2-1; 8 nucleotides align to TRBD2. V lost 4 bases, J lost 3 bases, and 5 bases stayed unmatched. There are 15 residues in the CDR3. CDR1 is MGHRA, CDR2 YSYEKL, per germline. In DNA, the CDR3 is TGCGCCAGCAGCCCCCCGGGACTAGGCTACAATGAGCAGTTCTTC. It translates to CASSPPGLGYNEQFF.

This chain connects TRBV30 to TRBJ1-2; tentatively, D is TRBD1 (5 bases). The ends were cut back, 0 bases at V and 4 bases at J, with 21 bases in the middle. The length of the CDR3 is 17 residues. Germline assignment: CDR1 GTSNPN and CDR2 SVGIG (reference sequence). The CDR3 region is CAWSVQKVGGVGYGYTF. The CDR3 nucleotides read TGTGCCTGGAGTGTACAAAAGGTCGGGGGAGTAGGCTATGGCTACACCTTC.

The J gene is TRBJ2-1, the V gene TRBV4-3; TRBD2 agrees at 12 bases. Germline V gene lookup returns CDR1 LGHNA and CDR2 YSLEER. The CDR3 covers 18 residues. Trimming at V came to 1 base and at J to 4 bases, leaving 8 bases not matched to a gene. Written as DNA, the CDR3 is TGCGCCAGCAGCCAAGCCGCTAGCGGGGGGGGTAATTACAATGAGCAGTTCTTC. Translated, it gives CASSQAASGGGNYNEQFF.

Regarding this clone: Germline is not matched at one junction end, which may reflect a read error. V usage is TRBV4-3 and J usage is TRBJ1-2; TRBD1 agrees at 9 bases. Germline loops: CDR1 LGHNA, CDR2 YSLEER. CDR3 length: 17 residues. In DNA, the CDR3 is TGCGTCAGCAGCCAAACGGGACAGGGTGTTCATGGTCATGGCTACACCTTC. Translation: CVSSQTGQGVHGHGYTF.

This clone showed up just once. The chain recombines TRBV2 with TRBJ2-2, with 12 nucleotides matching TRBD2. Germline-derived CDR1 and CDR2 are SNHLY and FYNNEI. The CDR3 length is 16 residues. J gave up 7 bases and V 2 bases, and 5 bases lay outside the gene matches. The chain's CDR3 is CASSEILAGGDGELFF. DNA of the CDR3: TGTGCCAGCAGTGAAATCCTAGCGGGAGGGGACGGGGAGCTGTTTTTT.

This chain uses TRBV2 with TRBJ2-1, with 9 bases identical to TRBD1. V shed 6 bases, J shed 5 bases, and the junction held 5 bases outside the gene matches. The CDR3 spans 14 residues. Germline V lookup: CDR1 SNHLY, CDR2 FYNNEI. The CDR3 spells CASRDRGQNNEQFF. CDR3 nucleotides: TGTGCCAGCAGGGACAGGGGACAGAACAATGAGCAGTTCTTC.

The chain links TRBV6-1 to TRBJ1-4, with 7 bases that match TRBD1. J gave up 8 bases and V 1 base, and 4 bases lay outside the gene matches. Germline V CDR1 and CDR2: MNHNS, SASEGT. CDR3 size: 14 residues. CDR3 DNA: TGTGCCAGCAGTGAAGGGCAGGGGGGCGAAAAACTGTTTTTT. This translates into CASSEGQGGEKLFF.

The gene calls are TRBV25-1 and TRBJ1-5; D gene unclear. CDR3 length: 15 amino acids. V was shortened by 4 bases and J by 0 bases, with 10 bases between the two germline ends. Germline V gene data show CDR1 as MGHDK and CDR2 as SYGVNS. Here the CDR3 DNA reads TGTGCCAGCAGTGGAGCGTCCGTTAGCAATCAGCCCCAGCATTTT. Its translation is CASSGASVSNQPQHF.

The rearrangement links TRBV14 to TRBJ1-5; D is unclear. This CDR3 contains 13 residues. CDR1 SGHDN and CDR2 FVKESK come from the germline V gene. The ends were cut back, 5 bases at V and 4 bases at J, with 9 bases in the middle. CDR3 sequence (DNA): TGTGCCAGCAGCAAGGGAGGGAATCAGCCCCAGCATTTT. This sequence encodes CASSKGGNQPQHF.

This chain joins TRBV29-1 and TRBJ2-2, with unresolved D. The V gene lost 4 bases and the J gene lost 2 bases, with 8 bases spanning the gap. Germline V gives CDR1 SQVTM, CDR2 ANQGSEA. The CDR3 sequence is 13 residues long. The DNA of the CDR3 is TGCAGCGTTGGGCTGTCTAACACCGGGGAGCTGTTTTTT. Translated, it gives CSVGLSNTGELFF.

The rearrangement uses TRBV7-9 and TRBJ1-1; 7 nucleotides line up with TRBD1. The CDR3 runs 11 residues. After removal of 4 bases from V and 8 bases from J, the junction contained 1 base not matched to a gene. Germline V CDR1 and CDR2: SEHNR, FQNEAQ (reference sequence). The CDR3 spells CASSSQGEAFF. The CDR3 region has the DNA TGTGCCAGCAGCTCACAGGGGGAAGCTTTCTTT.

The chain uses TRBV10-3 and TRBJ2-3, with TRBD2 identical over 9 bases. V shed 4 bases, J shed 4 bases, and the junction held 6 bases outside the gene matches. The CDR3 has 15 residues. The germline V gene has CDR1 ENHRY and CDR2 SYGVKD. CDR3 sequence: CAISAASGVADTQYF. CDR3 nucleotide sequence: TGTGCCATCAGTGCTGCTAGCGGGGTCGCAGATACGCAGTATTTT.

V is TRBV2 and J is TRBJ1-2; 10 positions match TRBD1. J was trimmed by 3 bases and V by 4 bases; bases with no gene match: 8. In germline, CDR1 is SNHLY, CDR2 FYNNEI. This CDR3 region has 16 residues. CDR3 sequence (DNA): TGTGCCAGCAGTGCTCCAGGGGACAGGGGACACTATGGCTACACCTTC. Protein sequence: CASSAPGDRGHYGYTF.